One and the same sample provided the 5 T cell receptor beta chains below, sequenced in a study of T cells after yellow fever vaccination. Each CDR3 protein gets one entry after TCRdb re-called the 5' RACE reads with MiXCR. Counted here are around 30,000 distinct CDR3 sequences, about 10% occurring once; the ten biggest clones make up approximately 12%. Specimen: PBMCs, either bulk or a sorted T-cell subset (CD4+, CD8+, memory, or dextramer-sorted; not recorded which), collected about 2 weeks after the first yellow fever vaccination. Receptor source: a man in his late teens or twenties who received the YFV17D yellow fever vaccine.

With respect to this clonotype: This may be a read error: a much more frequent sequence differs by one nucleotide. The chain couples TRBV7-7 to TRBJ1-1; D gene uncertain. V lost 4 bases, J lost 1 base, and 7 bases lay in between. The CDR3 totals 13 residues. Germline values: CDR1 SSHAT, CDR2 FNYEAQ (reference sequence). The CDR3 region has the DNA TGTGCCAGCAGCTCAACAGAGAACACTGAAGCTTTCTTT. Translation: CASSSTENTEAFF.

V gene TRBV7-9 combines with J gene TRBJ1-1; tentatively, D is TRBD1 (5 bases). Trimming removed 2 bases from V and 6 bases from J, with 10 bases in between. CDR1 is SEHNR and CDR2 is FQNEAQ in the germline V gene (reference sequence). This CDR3 comprises 13 residues. The CDR3: CASSLSGTAEAFF. CDR3 nucleotides: TGTGCCAGCAGCTTATCGGGGACGGCTGAAGCTTTCTTT.

CDR3 bases: TGTGCCCTCGGCGGGGGGATGGACACTGAAGCTTTCTTT. It translates to CALGGGMDTEAFF. This chain joins TRBV28 and TRBJ1-1, with D possibly matching TRBD1 (5 bases). Deletions cut 11 bases from V and 3 bases from J, with 16 bases between. Germline-derived CDR1 and CDR2 are MDHEN and SYDVKM. The CDR3 length is 13 residues.

Many counts were recorded for this clonotype. The gene calls are TRBV7-2 and TRBJ1-5; D unclear. Trimming removed 2 bases from V and 2 bases from J, with 10 bases in between. The CDR3 contains 15 residues. CDR1 and CDR2 from the germline V gene are SGHTA and FQGNSA. The CDR3 protein is CASSLSGSGNQPQHF. DNA for the CDR3: TGTGCCAGCAGCTTAAGTGGCTCGGGCAATCAGCCCCAGCATTTT.

As for this clonotype: A much larger clone lies a single base off, so this may be a read error. This chain uses TRBV9 with TRBJ2-1, with D perhaps matching TRBD2 (5 bases). Trimming stripped 7 bases from V and 4 bases from J, with 15 bases between. Germline values: CDR1 SGDLS, CDR2 YYNGEE. The length of the CDR3 is 14 residues. This CDR3 is CASGGFSTYNEQFF. The CDR3 DNA reads as TGTGCCAGCGGAGGATTCAGCACTTACAATGAGCAGTTCTTC.